This T cell receptor beta chain stems from a study of radiotherapy plus CTLA-4 blockade in lung cancer. General study findings and limits: Response, reportedly, was best predicted by interferon-beta along with early blood T cell clone dynamics. Blood TCR clones of tumor origin expanded after radiotherapy plus ipilimumab.

Some clones are missing from TCRdb's copy, which holds only in-frame ones; the method was immunoSEQ multiplex PCR. This sample has 84,000 or so clones, with about four fifths found just once. Germline V gene lookup returns CDR1 SEHNR and CDR2 FQNEAQ (reference sequence). CDR3 length: 19 amino acids. V dropped 5 bases and J dropped 0 bases, with 23 bases sitting between them. As concerns this clone: Its antigen is unidentified.

Chemo-refractory metastatic non-small-cell lung cancer patients received focal radiation with ipilimumab CTLA-4 blockade. This material consisted of peripheral blood, taken from a patient treated with radiotherapy plus ipilimumab. The chain joins TRBV7-9 to TRBJ2-1; D might be TRBD1 or TRBD2, each matching 5 bases. This TCR was recovered from a human donor with non-small cell lung cancer that progressed on radiotherapy plus ipilimumab. CDR3 in DNA: TGTGCCAGCAGCGCCTCAGCTAGGGGACGCACAAGCTCCTACAATGAGCAGTTCTTC. As protein: CASSASARGRTSSYNEQFF.